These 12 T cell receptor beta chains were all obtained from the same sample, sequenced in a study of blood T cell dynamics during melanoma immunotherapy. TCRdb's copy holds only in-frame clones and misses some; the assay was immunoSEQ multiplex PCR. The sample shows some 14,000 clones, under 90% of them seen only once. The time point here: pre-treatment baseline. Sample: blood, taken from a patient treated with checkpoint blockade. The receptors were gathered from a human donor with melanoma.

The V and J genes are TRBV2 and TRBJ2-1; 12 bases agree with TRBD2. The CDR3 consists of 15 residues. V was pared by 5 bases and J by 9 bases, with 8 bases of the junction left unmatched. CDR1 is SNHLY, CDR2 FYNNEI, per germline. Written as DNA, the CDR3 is TGTGCCAGCAGTAAGGCTAGCGGGGGGGCCACTGAGCAGTTCTTC. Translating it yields CASSKASGGATEQFF.

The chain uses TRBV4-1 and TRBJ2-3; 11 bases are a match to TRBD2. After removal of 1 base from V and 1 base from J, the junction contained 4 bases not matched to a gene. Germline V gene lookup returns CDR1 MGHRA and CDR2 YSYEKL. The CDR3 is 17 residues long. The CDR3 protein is CASSQGLTSGGTDTQYF. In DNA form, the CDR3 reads TGCGCCAGCAGCCAAGGCCTGACTAGCGGGGGCACAGATACGCAGTATTTT.

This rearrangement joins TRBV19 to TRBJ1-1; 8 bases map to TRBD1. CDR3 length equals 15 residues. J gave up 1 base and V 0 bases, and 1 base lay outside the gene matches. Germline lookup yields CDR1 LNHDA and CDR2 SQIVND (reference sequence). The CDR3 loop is CASSIDGQGNTEAFF. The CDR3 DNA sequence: TGTGCCAGTAGTATAGACGGACAGGGGAACACTGAAGCTTTCTTT.

CDR3 nucleotides: TGTGCCAGCTCATCAAGGCAGCTCAGGGGAAATAATTCACCCCTCCACTTT. It encodes CASSSRQLRGNNSPLHF. V gene TRBV18 combines with J gene TRBJ1-6; maybe TRBD1 (6 bases). Germline CDR1 is KGHSH and CDR2 is LQKENI. CDR3 length: 17 residues. Trimming removed 5 bases at V and 5 bases at J, with 19 bases between.

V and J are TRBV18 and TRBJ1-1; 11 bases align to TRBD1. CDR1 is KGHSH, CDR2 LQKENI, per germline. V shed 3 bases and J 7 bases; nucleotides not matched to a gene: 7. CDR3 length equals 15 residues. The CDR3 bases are TGTGCCAGCTCACCCCAGGACAGGGGGCCGTATGAAGCTTTCTTT. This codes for CASSPQDRGPYEAFF. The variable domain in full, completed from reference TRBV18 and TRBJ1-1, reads NAGVMQNPRHLVRRRGQEARLRCSPMKGHSHVYWYRQLPEEGLKFMVYLQKENIIDESGMPKERFSAEFPKEGPSILRIQQVVRGDSAAYFCASSPQDRGPYEAFFGQGTRLTVV.

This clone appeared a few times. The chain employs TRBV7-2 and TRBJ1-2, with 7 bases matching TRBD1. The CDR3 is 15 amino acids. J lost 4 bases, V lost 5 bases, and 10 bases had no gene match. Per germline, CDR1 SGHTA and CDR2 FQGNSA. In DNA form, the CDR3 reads TGTGCCAGCAGCCCACGACAGGGATCGGGCTATGGCTACACCTTC. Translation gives CASSPRQGSGYGYTF.

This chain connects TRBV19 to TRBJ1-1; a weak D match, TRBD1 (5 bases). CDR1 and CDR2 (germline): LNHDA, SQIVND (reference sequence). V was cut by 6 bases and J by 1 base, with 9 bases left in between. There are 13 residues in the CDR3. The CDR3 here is CASSAGWNTEAFF. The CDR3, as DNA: TGTGCCAGTAGCGCAGGGTGGAACACTGAAGCTTTCTTT.

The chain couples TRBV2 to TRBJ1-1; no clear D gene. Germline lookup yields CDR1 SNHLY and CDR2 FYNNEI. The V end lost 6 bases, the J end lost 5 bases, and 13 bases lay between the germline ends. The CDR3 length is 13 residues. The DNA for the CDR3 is TGTGCCAGCAGGCCAAGGGAGGGTACTGAAGCTTTCTTT. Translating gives CASRPREGTEAFF.

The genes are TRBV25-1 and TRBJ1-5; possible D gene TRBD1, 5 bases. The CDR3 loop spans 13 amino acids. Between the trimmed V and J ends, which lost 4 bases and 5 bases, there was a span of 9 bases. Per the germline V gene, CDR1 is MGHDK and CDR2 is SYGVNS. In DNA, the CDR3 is TGTGCCAGCAGTGCCCAGGGTCATCAGCCCCAGCATTTT. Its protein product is CASSAQGHQPQHF.

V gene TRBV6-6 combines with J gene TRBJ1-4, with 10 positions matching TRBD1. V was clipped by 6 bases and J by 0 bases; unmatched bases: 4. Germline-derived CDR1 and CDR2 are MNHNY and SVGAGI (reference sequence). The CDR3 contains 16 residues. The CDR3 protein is CASSKTGGATNEKLFF. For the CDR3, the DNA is TGTGCCAGCAGCAAGACAGGGGGCGCAACTAATGAAAAACTGTTTTTT.

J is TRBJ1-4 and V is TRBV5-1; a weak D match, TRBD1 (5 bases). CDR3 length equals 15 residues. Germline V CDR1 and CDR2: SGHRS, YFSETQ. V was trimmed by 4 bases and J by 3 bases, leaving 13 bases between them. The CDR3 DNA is TGCGCCAGCAGCCCGGACGGGACTTCTAATGAAAAACTGTTTTTT. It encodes CASSPDGTSNEKLFF.

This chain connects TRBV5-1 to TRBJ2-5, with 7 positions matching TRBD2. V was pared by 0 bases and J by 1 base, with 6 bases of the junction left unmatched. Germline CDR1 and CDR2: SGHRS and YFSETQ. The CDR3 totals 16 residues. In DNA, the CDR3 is TGCGCCAGCAGCTTGGCCCCTAGCGGAACCCAAGAGACCCAGTACTTC. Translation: CASSLAPSGTQETQYF.